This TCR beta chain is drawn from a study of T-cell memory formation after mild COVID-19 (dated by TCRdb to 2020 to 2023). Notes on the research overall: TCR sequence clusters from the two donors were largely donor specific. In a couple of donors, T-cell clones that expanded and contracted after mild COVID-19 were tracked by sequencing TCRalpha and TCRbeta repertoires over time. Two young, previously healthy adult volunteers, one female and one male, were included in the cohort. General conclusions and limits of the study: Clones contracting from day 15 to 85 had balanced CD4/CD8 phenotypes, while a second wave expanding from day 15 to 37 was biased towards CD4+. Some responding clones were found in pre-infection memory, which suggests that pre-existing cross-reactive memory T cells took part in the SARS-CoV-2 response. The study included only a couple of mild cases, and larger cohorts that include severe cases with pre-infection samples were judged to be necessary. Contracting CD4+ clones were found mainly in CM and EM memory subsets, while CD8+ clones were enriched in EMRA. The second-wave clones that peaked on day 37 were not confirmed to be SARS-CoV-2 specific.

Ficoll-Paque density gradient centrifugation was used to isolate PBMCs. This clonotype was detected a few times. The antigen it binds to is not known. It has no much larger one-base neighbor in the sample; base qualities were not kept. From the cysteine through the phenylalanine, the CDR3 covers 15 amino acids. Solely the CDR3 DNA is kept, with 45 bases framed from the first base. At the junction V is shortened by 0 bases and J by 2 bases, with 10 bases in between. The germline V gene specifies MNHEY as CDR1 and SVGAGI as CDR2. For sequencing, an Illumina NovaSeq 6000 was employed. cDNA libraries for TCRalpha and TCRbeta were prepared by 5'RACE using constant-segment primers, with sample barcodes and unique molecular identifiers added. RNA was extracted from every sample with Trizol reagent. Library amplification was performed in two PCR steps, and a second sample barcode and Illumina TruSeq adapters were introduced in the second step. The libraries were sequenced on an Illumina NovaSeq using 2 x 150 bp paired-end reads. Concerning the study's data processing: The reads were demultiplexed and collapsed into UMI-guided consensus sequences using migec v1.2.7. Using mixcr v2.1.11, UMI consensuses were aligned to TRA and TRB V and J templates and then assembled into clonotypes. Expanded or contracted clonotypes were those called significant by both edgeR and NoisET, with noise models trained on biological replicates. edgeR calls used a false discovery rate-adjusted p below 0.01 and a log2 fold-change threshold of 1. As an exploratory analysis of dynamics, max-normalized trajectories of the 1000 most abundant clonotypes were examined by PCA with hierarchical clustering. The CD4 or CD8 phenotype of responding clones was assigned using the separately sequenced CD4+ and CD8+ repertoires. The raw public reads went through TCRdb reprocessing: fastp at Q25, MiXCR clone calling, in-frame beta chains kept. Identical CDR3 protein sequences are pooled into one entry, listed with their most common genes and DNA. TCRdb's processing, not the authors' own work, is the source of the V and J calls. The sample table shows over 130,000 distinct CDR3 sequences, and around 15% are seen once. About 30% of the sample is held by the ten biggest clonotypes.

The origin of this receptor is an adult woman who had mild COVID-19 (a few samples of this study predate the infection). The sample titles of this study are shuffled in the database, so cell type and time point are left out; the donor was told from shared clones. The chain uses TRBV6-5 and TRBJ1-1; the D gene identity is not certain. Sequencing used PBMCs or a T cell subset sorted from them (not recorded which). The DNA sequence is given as TGTGCCAGCAGTTACTCGAGAGGTGGTAACACTGAAGCTTTCTTT. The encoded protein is CASSYSRGGNTEAFF.